This T cell receptor beta chain was retrieved from a study of T cell repertoires in cytomegalovirus infection. Study in general: Indicated by public TCR beta signatures were CMV infection and matching HLA type. Whole-study results and caveats: Individuals carrying CMV plus the relevant HLA were identified by cumulative frequency of public TCR beta families. The ex vivo response was dominated by HLA-C-restricted CMV-specific TCR beta clonotypes.

CDR3 length equals 14 residues. With 0 bases clipped from V and 7 bases from J, the junction kept 3 bases outside the gene matches. CDR1 is MDHEN, CDR2 SYDVKM, per germline. TCRdb redid the calling of the reads with MiXCR, one entry per CDR3 protein. The table has just under 550,000 distinct CDR3 sequences, approximately 26% seen once; the top ten hold 13%. As concerns this clonotype: The antigen remains unidentified.

The chain combines TRBV28 with TRBJ2-1; 7 nucleotides agree with TRBD1. Sequenced: PBMCs. This TCR was recovered from a human donor in good health (CMV status not recorded). Some clones in this sample may be carry-over from other donors' samples. The DNA for the CDR3 is TGTGCCAGCAGTTTATGGGGACAGCAGAATGAGCAGTTCTTC. Translated: CASSLWGQQNEQFF.